This entry lists 23 T cell receptor beta chains sequenced from one sample in a study of cytotoxic CD8 clonotypes in ibrutinib-treated CLL. The method was immunoSEQ multiplex PCR; TCRdb's version includes in-frame clones alone and lacks a portion of them. The profile shows 150,000 to 200,000 clones, roughly 84% of them singletons. Sequences were derived from PBMCs, sampled at disease progression, from a patient treated with ibrutinib. The receptors were sampled from a human donor with chronic lymphocytic leukemia.

The CDR3 reads CASSRQGHQPQHF. The DNA for the CDR3 is TGTGCCAGCAGTCGACAGGGGCATCAGCCCCAGCATTTT. The rearrangement joins TRBV6-5 to TRBJ1-5; TRBD1 aligns across 8 bases. The CDR3 is made up of 13 amino acids. Germline V gene data show CDR1 as MNHEY and CDR2 as SVGAGI. V was clipped by 5 bases and J by 5 bases; unmatched bases: 2.

A few counts support this clone. The rearrangement links TRBV19 to TRBJ2-1; 10 bases fit TRBD2. Germline V gives CDR1 LNHDA, CDR2 SQIVND (reference sequence). The CDR3 runs to 16 residues. The V and J ends lost 4 bases and 1 base, in that order; junction bases with no gene match: 4. DNA of the CDR3: TGTGCCAGTAGTACTAGCGGGAGTCCGTCCTACAATGAGCAGTTCTTC. Translating it yields CASSTSGSPSYNEQFF.

This chain joins TRBV7-2 and TRBJ2-3; a possible D gene is TRBD2 (5 bases). Trimming stripped 5 bases from V and 0 bases from J, with 15 bases between. The germline V gene has CDR1 SGHTA and CDR2 FQGNSA. The CDR3 covers 16 residues. The CDR3 DNA reads as TGTGCCAGCAGCGTTGTCGGGCGGGCGAGCACAGATACGCAGTATTTT. It codes for CASSVVGRASTDTQYF.

This rearrangement joins TRBV19 to TRBJ2-5; D not resolved. Germline assignment: CDR1 LNHDA and CDR2 SQIVND (reference sequence). V was cut by 5 bases and J by 7 bases, with 8 bases left in between. This CDR3 has 11 amino acids. The CDR3 sequence is CASSPGRTQYF. The CDR3 nucleotides read TGTGCCAGTAGTCCAGGCCGGACCCAGTACTTC. The full variable domain, rest sourced from reference TRBV19 and TRBJ2-5, is DGGITQSPKYLFRKEGQNVTLSCEQNLNHDAMYWYRQDPGQGLRLIYYSQIVNDFQKGDIAEGYSVSREKKESFPLTVTSAQKNPTAFYLCASSPGRTQYFGPGTRLLVL.

This chain uses TRBV7-6 with TRBJ2-1, with 10 nucleotides matching TRBD2. Germline assignment: CDR1 SGHVS and CDR2 FNYEAQ. This CDR3 contains 16 residues. V lost 5 bases, J lost 4 bases, and 8 bases stayed unmatched. For the CDR3, the DNA is TGTGCCAGCAGCCTAAGTATAGCGGGGGGATACAATGAGCAGTTCTTC. Encoded protein: CASSLSIAGGYNEQFF.

The rearrangement links TRBV11-2 to TRBJ2-7; 10 nucleotides match TRBD2. Germline CDR1 SGHAT, CDR2 FQNNGV. The V gene end was trimmed by 2 bases and the J gene end by 6 bases; junction bases not matched to a gene: 7. This CDR3 spans 15 amino acids. The CDR3, as DNA: TGTGCCAGCAGCTTAATGTCTAGCGGGAGTTTCGAGCAGTACTTC. Translated, it gives CASSLMSSGSFEQYF.

The CDR3 nucleotides are TGTGCCAGCAGGGGGACAGGGGGCGCGTACGAGCAGTACTTC. The encoded protein is CASRGTGGAYEQYF. J is TRBJ2-7 and V is TRBV2; 12 bases align to TRBD1. CDR1 is SNHLY and CDR2 is FYNNEI in the germline V gene. The CDR3 is made up of 14 amino acids. The V and J ends lost 6 bases and 4 bases, in that order; junction bases with no gene match: 4.

This chain's CDR3 is CASSRTGSADPFGAFF. In DNA form, the CDR3 reads TGTGCCAGTAGTAGGACAGGGTCGGCTGATCCGTTCGGAGCTTTCTTT. The rearrangement uses TRBV19 and TRBJ1-1; 8 bases fit TRBD1. V gave up 4 bases and J gave up 10 bases; unmatched junction bases: 17. The CDR3 totals 16 residues. Germline-derived CDR1 and CDR2 are LNHDA and SQIVND (reference sequence).

This chain links TRBV6-1 with TRBJ2-7; D may be TRBD2 (6 bases). This CDR3 has 18 amino acids. V was shortened by 0 bases and J by 2 bases, with 20 bases between the two germline ends. Looked up from germline, CDR1 is MNHNS and CDR2 is SASEGT. The CDR3 DNA reads as TGTGCCAGCAGTGAAGCACAATGGGTCGAGCGGGTTACCTACGAGCAGTACTTC. It yields the protein CASSEAQWVERVTYEQYF.

The chain has TRBV29-1 and TRBJ1-1, with D uncertain. V lost 6 bases and J lost 2, with 7 bases in between. The germline V gene has CDR1 SQVTM and CDR2 ANQGSEA. The CDR3 covers 11 residues. CDR3 sequence reads: CSVPDNTEAFF. The CDR3 bases are TGCAGCGTCCCCGACAACACTGAAGCTTTCTTT.

The chain couples TRBV27 to TRBJ2-1; TRBD2 agrees at 8 bases. The CDR3 is made up of 15 amino acids. Per the germline V gene, CDR1 is MNHEY and CDR2 is SMNVEV (reference sequence). J was trimmed by 6 bases and V by 8 bases; bases with no gene match: 12. The CDR3 region has the DNA TGTGCCAGCTTTAGCCTAGCGGGTGGTGTCAATGAGCAGTTCTTC. Translated: CASFSLAGGVNEQFF.

The chain links TRBV29-1 to TRBJ2-7; TRBD1 aligns across 8 bases. V dropped 7 bases and J dropped 3; count of bases not matched to a gene: 5. Germline V CDR1 and CDR2: SQVTM, ANQGSEA. CDR3 length equals 12 residues. CDR3 region: CSAGTGDYEQYF. DNA of the CDR3: TGCAGCGCTGGGACAGGAGACTACGAGCAGTACTTC.

The chain uses TRBV7-6 and TRBJ1-5; D is ambiguous. With 3 bases removed from V and 3 bases from J, the gap between germline ends came to 6 bases. This CDR3 is built from 13 residues. CDR1 is SGHVS and CDR2 is FNYEAQ in the germline V gene. The CDR3 here is CASSFADNQPQHF. In nucleotides, the CDR3 is TGTGCCAGCAGCTTCGCGGACAATCAGCCCCAGCATTTT.

This clone was counted between two and nine times. The chain recombines TRBV6-1 with TRBJ1-4; TRBD1 is a possible D gene (6 bases). Looked up from germline, CDR1 is MNHNS and CDR2 is SASEGT. This CDR3 has 14 amino acids. Between the trimmed V and J ends, which lost 5 bases and 5 bases, there was a span of 12 bases. CDR3 residues: CASSRGQLNEKLFF. The CDR3, as DNA: TGTGCCAGCAGTCGCGGACAGTTAAATGAAAAACTGTTTTTT.

V and J are TRBV30 and TRBJ2-6; D is tentatively TRBD1 or TRBD2 (8 bases each). Deletions cut 0 bases from V and 5 bases from J, with 38 bases between. The CDR3 spans 24 residues. Germline V CDR1 and CDR2: GTSNPN, SVGIG (reference sequence). CDR3 coding DNA: TGTGCCTGGAGTGTACTAGCGGAAGGTTCTCAGGGGGCCCGAACGAGTCTCTGGGCCAACGTCCTGACTTTC. It translates to CAWSVLAEGSQGARTSLWANVLTF.

This chain uses TRBV5-4 with TRBJ2-4; TRBD1 agrees at 10 bases. The CDR3 sequence is 18 residues long. Looked up from germline, CDR1 is SGHNT and CDR2 is YYREEE (reference sequence). V gave up 4 bases and J gave up 3 bases; unmatched junction bases: 13. CDR3 protein: CASSEGQGVITYKNIQYF. In nucleotides, the CDR3 is TGTGCCAGCAGCGAAGGACAGGGGGTTATAACGTACAAAAACATTCAGTACTTC. The full variable domain, in which reference TRBV5-4 and TRBJ2-4 provide the parts outside the CDR3, is ETGVTQSPTHLIKTRGQQVTLRCSSQSGHNTVSWYQQALGQGPQFIFQYYREEENGRGNFPPRFSGLQFPNYSSELNVNALELDDSALYLCASSEGQGVITYKNIQYFGAGTRLSVL.

This chain uses TRBV11-2 with TRBJ1-4; D call uncertain. The CDR3 totals 14 residues. Per the germline V gene, CDR1 is SGHAT and CDR2 is FQNNGV. The V gene lost 5 bases and the J gene lost 4 bases, with 11 bases spanning the gap. In nucleotides, the CDR3 is TGTGCCAGCAGCCCGTTTTCCCTTAATGAAAAACTGTTTTTT. Translating it yields CASSPFSLNEKLFF.

This clone was observed once. J is TRBJ2-7 and V is TRBV4-2, with 7 bases identical to TRBD1. The CDR3 runs to 16 residues. The germline V gene encodes CDR1 LGHNA and CDR2 YNFKEQ. J lost 0 bases, V lost 3 bases, and 8 bases had no gene match. This CDR3 is CASSHRRTGNSYEQYF. CDR3 nucleotides: TGTGCCAGCAGCCACCGGCGGACAGGAAACTCCTACGAGCAGTACTTC.

The sample holds one count of this clone. The chain links TRBV25-1 to TRBJ1-1; D might be TRBD1 (6 bases). The CDR3 sequence is 14 residues long. Trimming cost V 0 bases and J 11 bases, with 16 bases left between them. Germline values: CDR1 MGHDK, CDR2 SYGVNS. CDR3 sequence: CASSEYRGRELAFF. In DNA form, the CDR3 reads TGTGCCAGCAGTGAATATCGGGGGCGCGAATTGGCTTTCTTT.

V and J are TRBV19 and TRBJ2-1; the D gene is possibly TRBD1 (5 bases). V dropped 0 bases and J dropped 10 bases, with 16 bases sitting between them. This CDR3 contains 15 residues. Germline V gene sequence: CDR1 LNHDA, CDR2 SQIVND (reference sequence). CDR3 region: CASSIDRGYREEQFF. In DNA form, the CDR3 reads TGTGCCAGTAGTATAGATAGGGGCTACCGAGAAGAGCAGTTCTTC. Supplemented by reference TRBV19 and TRBJ2-1, the full variable domain reads DGGITQSPKYLFRKEGQNVTLSCEQNLNHDAMYWYRQDPGQGLRLIYYSQIVNDFQKGDIAEGYSVSREKKESFPLTVTSAQKNPTAFYLCASSIDRGYREEQFFGPGTRLTVL.

The V gene is TRBV19, the J gene TRBJ1-1; TRBD1 aligns across 7 bases. The CDR3 has 15 residues. J was trimmed by 1 base and V by 5 bases; bases with no gene match: 7. Germline V gene data show CDR1 as LNHDA and CDR2 as SQIVND (reference sequence). This CDR3 reads CASSPTSGGNTEAFF. DNA of the CDR3: TGTGCCAGTAGTCCCACTTCAGGGGGGAACACTGAAGCTTTCTTT.

This sequence joins TRBV29-1 and TRBJ1-2; tentatively, D is TRBD1 (5 bases). The CDR3 runs 11 residues. Germline values: CDR1 SQVTM, CDR2 ANQGSEA. V lost 7 bases to trimming and J lost 5 bases, with 11 bases between them. In nucleotides, the CDR3 is TGCAGCGAAGGGACGTCTTATGGCTACACCTTC. Translated, it gives CSEGTSYGYTF.

The chain combines TRBV10-3 with TRBJ2-3; D might be TRBD2 (6 bases). CDR1 ENHRY and CDR2 SYGVKD come from the germline V gene. The length of the CDR3 is 15 residues. The V end was cut by 2 bases, the J end by 2 bases, with 11 bases between. CDR3 region: CAISEGAGNTDTQYF. The CDR3 DNA reads TGTGCCATCAGTGAGGGGGCGGGGAACACAGATACGCAGTATTTT.